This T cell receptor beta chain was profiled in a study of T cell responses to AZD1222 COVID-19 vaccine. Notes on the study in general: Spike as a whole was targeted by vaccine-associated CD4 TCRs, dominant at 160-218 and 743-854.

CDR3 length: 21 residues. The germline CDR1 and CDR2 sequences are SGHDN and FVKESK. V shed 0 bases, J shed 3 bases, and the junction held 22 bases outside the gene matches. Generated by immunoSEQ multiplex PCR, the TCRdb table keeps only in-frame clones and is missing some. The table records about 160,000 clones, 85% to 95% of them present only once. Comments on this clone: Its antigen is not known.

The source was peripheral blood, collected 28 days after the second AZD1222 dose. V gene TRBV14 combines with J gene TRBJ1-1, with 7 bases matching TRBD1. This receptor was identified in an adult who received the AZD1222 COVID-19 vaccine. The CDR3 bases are TGTGCCAGCAGCCAAGATCACCTCGTACGACAGGGCCCGCCAGAAGACACTGAAGCTTTCTTT. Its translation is CASSQDHLVRQGPPEDTEAFF.